At least ten counts were recorded for the clone carrying this T cell receptor (beta chain). The TCR beta CDR3 regions underwent amplification using RNA transcripts as the source. The TCR CDR3 was amplified in a first-round RT-PCR using the HTBI primer set. MiXCR, run by TCRdb on the multiplex PCR reads, gives a single entry per CDR3 protein. Here the sample spans about 420,000 distinct CDR3 sequences, roughly 14% being singletons. The authors deemed Graves' hyperthyroidism stable absent ophthalmopathy progression within 18 months. Newly diagnosed hyperthyroidism, duration under 2 months, in patients aged 18 to 65. This specimen belongs to a study of T cells in Graves' hyperthyroidism and ophthalmopathy. This clonotype was sampled from a woman between 18 and 30 years old with Graves' hyperthyroidism. The specimen was blood.

For the CDR3, the DNA is TGCAGTGCTCCTCCTAGCGGGAGAGTTGATACGCAGTATTTT. Translated: CSAPPSGRVDTQYF. The V and J genes are TRBV20-1 and TRBJ2-3, with 10 bases identical to TRBD2. Trimming at V came to 5 bases and at J to 6 bases, leaving 8 bases not matched to a gene. The CDR3 sequence is 14 residues long. CDR1 is DFQATT, CDR2 SNEGSKA, per germline (reference sequence).